This T cell receptor (beta chain) appears in the sequencing data of a study of blood T cell repertoires in COVID-19. Study-level background: Nucleic acid was either cDNA or gDNA, and it came from T cells, B-cell-depleted T cells, or PBMCs.

Only in-frame clones appear in the TCRdb table, and some are missing; sequencing was by immunoSEQ multiplex PCR. Found here are around 150,000 clones, about 83% of them singletons; the top ten hold around 10%. The germline V and J ends were trimmed by 1 base and 7 bases, with 5 bases remaining between them. The CDR3 consists of 13 residues. Looked up from germline, CDR1 is SGHAT and CDR2 is FQNNGV. It was during active infection that Seattle patients were enrolled and then longitudinally followed. This chain links TRBV11-2 with TRBJ1-6; D not certain. The source of this sequence is a woman in her seventies with COVID-19, enrolled during active disease. Sequenced sample: peripheral blood. The CDR3 DNA reads as TGTGCCAGCAGCTTAGGTGGCAATTCACCCCTCCACTTT. Amino acid sequence: CASSLGGNSPLHF.